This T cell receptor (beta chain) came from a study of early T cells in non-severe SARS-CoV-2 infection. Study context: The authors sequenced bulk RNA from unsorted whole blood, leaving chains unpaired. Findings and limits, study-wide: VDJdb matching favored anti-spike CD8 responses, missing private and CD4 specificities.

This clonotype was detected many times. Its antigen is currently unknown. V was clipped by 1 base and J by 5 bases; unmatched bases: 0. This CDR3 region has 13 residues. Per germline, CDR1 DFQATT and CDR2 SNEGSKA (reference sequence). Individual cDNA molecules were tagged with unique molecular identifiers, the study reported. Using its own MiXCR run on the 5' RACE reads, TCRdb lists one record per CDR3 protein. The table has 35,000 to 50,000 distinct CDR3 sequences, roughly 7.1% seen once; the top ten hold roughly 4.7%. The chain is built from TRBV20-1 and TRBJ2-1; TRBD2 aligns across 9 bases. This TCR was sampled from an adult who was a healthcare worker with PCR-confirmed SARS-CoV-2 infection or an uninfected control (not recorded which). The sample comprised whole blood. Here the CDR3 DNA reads TGCAGTGCTAGAGGGACTAGCGACAATGAGCAGTTCTTC. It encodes CSARGTSDNEQFF.